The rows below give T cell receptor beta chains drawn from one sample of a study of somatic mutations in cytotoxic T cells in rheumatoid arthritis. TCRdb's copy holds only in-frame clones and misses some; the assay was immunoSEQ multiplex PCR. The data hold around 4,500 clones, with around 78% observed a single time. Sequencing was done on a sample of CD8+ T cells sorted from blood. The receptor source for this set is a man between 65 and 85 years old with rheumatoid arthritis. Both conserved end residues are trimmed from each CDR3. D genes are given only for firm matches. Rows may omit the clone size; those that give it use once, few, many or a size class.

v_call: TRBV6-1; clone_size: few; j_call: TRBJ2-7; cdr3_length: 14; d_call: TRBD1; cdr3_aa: ASSDPTGTGGYEQY
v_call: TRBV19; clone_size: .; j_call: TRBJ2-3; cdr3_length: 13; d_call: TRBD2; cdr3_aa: ASSIRAGASDTQY
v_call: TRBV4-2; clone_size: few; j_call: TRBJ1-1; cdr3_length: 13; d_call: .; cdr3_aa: ASSPTEVGVTEAF
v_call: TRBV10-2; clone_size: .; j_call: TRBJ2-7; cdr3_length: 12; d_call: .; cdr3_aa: ASTNSMGPYEQY
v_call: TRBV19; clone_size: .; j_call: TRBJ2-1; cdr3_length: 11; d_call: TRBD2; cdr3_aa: ASGTSGGNEQF
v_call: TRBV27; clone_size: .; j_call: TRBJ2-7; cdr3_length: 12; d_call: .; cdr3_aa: ASSLRVSSYEQY
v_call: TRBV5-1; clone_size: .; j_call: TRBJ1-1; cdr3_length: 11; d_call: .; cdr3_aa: ASSLNTNTEAF
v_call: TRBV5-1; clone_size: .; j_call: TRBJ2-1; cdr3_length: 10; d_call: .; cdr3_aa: ASRLSFNEQF
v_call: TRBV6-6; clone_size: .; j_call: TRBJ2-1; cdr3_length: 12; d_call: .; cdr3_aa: ASSPDSNLNEQF
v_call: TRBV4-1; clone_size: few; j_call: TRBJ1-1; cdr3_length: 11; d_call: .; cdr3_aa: ASSPSQASEAF
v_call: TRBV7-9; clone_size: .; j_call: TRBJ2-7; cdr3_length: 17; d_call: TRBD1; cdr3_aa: ASSSRQGSAFPTRYEQY
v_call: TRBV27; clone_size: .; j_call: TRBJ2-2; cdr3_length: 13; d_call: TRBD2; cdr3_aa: ASSLGGRAHGELF
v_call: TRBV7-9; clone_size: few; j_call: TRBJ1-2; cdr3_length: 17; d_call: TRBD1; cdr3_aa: ASSSMTGEDLIWSYGYT
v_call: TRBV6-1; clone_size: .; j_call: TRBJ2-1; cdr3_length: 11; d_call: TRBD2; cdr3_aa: ASSSGGDNEQF
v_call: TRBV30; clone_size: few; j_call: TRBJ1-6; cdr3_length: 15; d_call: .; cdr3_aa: ASQNDAGGSYNSPLH
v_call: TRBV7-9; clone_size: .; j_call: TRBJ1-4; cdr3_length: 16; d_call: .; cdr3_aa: ASSFFTWSAGSGEKLF
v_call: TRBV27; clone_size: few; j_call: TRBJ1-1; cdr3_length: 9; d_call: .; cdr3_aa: ASSLAGEAF
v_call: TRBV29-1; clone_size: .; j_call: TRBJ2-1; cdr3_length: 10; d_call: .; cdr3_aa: SVGAVYNEQF
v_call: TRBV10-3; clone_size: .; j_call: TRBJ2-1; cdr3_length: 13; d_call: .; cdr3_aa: AIHTDGGEANEQF
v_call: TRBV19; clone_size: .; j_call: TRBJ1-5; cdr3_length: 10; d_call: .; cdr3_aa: ASSILNQPQH
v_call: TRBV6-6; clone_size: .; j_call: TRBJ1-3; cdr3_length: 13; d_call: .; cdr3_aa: ASSYSNRAGNTIY
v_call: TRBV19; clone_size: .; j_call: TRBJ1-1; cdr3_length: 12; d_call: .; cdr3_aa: ASSYGQWNTEAF
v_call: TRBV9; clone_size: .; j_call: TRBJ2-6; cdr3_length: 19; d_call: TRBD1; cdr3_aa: ASSPKLGQAKTGSGANVLT
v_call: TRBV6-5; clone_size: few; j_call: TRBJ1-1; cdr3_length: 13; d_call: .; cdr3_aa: ASTYRRGIGTEAF
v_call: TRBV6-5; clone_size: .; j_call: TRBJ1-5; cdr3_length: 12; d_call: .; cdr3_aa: ASNLRNSNQPQH
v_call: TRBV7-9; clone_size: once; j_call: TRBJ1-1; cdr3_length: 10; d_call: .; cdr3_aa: ASRVGGSEAF
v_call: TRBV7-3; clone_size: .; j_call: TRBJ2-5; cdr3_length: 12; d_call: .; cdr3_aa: ASSETVPPETQY
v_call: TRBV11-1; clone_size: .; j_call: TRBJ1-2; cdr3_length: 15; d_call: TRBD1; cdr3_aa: ASSSSPGTGIKDGYT
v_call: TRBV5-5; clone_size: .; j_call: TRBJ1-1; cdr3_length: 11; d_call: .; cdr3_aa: ASSLGANTEAF
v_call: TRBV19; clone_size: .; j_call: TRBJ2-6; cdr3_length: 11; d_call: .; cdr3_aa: ASTSSGANVLT
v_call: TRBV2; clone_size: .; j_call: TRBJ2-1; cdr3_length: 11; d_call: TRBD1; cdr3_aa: ASYSTGVDEQF
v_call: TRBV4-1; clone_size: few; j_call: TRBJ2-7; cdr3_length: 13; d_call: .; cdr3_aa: ASSQGRDISYEQY
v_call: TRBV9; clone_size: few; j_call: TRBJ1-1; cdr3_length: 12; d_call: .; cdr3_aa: ASSVQGGFTEAF
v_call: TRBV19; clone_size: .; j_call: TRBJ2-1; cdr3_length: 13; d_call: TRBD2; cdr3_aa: ASSKTSADYNEQF
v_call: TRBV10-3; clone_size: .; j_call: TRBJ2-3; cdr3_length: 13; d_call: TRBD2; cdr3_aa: AIMLAESSTDTQY
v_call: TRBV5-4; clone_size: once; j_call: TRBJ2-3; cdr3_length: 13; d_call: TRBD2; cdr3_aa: ASSLKALAGDTQY
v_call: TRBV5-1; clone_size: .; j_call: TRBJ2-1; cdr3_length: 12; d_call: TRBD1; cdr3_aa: ASSLGTGGNEQF
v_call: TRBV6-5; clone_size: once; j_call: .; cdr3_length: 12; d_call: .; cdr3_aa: ASSPRDSGYEQY
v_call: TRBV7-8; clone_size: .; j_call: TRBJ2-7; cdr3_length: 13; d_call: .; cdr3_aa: ASSPSPQSSYEQY
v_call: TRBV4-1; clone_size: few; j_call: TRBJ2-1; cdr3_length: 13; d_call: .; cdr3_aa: ASSQEGPGYNEQF
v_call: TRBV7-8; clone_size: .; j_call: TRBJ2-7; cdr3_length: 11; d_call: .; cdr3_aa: ASSLARYYEQY
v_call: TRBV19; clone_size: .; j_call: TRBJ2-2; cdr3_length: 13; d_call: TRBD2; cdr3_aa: ASGPGLAGTGELF
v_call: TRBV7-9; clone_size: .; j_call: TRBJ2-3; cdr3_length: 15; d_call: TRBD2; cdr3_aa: ASSYLAGGPGTDTQY
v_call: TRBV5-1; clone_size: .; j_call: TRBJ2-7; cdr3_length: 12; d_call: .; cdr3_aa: ASSLYAGDREQY
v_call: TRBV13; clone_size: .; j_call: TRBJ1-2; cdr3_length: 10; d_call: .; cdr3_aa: ASSVRQSGYT
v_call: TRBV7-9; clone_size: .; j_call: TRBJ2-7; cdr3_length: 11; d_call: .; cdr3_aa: ASSFGGDYEQY
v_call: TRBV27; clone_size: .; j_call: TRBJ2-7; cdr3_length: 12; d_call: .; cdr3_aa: ASSLSLASYEQY
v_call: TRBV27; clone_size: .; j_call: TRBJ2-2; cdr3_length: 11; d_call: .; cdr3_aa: ASSRRGTGELF
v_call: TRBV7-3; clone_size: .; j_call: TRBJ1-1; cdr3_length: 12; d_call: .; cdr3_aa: ASSLGALNTEAF
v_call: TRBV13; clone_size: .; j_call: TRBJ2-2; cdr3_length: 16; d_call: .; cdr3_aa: ASSLVWQGGANTGELF
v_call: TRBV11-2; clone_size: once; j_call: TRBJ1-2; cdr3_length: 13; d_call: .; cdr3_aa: ASSLEWAPGLGYT
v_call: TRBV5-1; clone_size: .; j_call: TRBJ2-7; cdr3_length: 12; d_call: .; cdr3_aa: ASTHTGYSYEQY
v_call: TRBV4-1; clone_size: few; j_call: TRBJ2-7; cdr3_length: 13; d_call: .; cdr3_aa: ASSQKGTQSYEQY